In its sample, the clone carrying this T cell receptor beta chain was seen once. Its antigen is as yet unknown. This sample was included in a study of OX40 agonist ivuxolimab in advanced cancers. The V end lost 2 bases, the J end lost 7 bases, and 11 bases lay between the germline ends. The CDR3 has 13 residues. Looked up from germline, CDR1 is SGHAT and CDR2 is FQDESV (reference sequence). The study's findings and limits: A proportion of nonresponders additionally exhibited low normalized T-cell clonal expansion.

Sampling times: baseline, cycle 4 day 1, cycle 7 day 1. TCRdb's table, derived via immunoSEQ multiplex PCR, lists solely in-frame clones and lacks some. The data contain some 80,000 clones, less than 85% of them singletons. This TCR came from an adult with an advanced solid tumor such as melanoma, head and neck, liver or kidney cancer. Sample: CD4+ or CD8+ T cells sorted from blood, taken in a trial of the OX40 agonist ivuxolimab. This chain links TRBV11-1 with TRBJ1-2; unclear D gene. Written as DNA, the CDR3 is TGTGCCAGCAGCTTAAGTCTTTTGGGTGGCTACACCTTC. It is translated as CASSLSLLGGYTF.